The present TCR beta chain was sequenced within a study of T-cell memory formation after mild COVID-19. Overall study results and limits: Most CD4+ clones that shrank were in CM and EM, while CD8+ ones turned up in EMRA.

Amplification by 5'RACE using constant-segment primers produced TCR alpha and TCR beta cDNA libraries that carried sample barcodes and UMIs. Using its own MiXCR run on the 5' RACE reads, TCRdb lists one record per CDR3 protein. This table holds about 560,000 distinct CDR3 sequences, roughly 17% found once. The CDR3 extends over 16 amino acids. Germline V gene sequence: CDR1 SGHRS, CDR2 YFSETQ. J gave up 1 base and V 4 bases, and 8 bases lay outside the gene matches. Worth noting for this clonotype: The target antigen is unknown.

The chain is built from TRBV5-1 and TRBJ2-3, with 8 bases that match TRBD2. The sample was PBMCs or a T cell subset sorted from them (not recorded which). This clonotype was obtained from an adult woman who had mild COVID-19 (a few samples of this study predate the infection). Cell type and time point are not known. The DNA of the CDR3 is TGCGCCAGCAGCCCAGACAGCGGGGGACGCACAGATACGCAGTATTTT. This codes for CASSPDSGGRTDTQYF.